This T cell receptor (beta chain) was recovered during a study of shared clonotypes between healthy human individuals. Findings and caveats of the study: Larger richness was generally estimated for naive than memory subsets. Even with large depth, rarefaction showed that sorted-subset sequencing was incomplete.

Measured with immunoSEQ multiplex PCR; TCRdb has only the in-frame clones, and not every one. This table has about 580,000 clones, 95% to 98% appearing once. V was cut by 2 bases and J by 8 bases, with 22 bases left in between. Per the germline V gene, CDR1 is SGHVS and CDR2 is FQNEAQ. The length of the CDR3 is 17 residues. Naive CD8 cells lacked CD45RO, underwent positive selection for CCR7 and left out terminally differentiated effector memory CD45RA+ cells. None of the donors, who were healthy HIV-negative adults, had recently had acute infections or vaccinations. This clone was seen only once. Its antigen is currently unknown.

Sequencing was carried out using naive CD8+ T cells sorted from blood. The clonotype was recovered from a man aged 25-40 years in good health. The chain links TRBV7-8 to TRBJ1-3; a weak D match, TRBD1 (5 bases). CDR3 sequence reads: CASSLPRDVPRVDTIYF. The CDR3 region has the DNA TGTGCCAGCAGCTTACCCCGGGACGTTCCTCGGGTAGACACCATATATTTT.